The clone carrying this TCR beta chain was picked up many times. Trimming cost V 2 bases and J 6 bases, with 3 bases left between them. The CDR3 contains 11 residues. The germline gives CDR1 MNHEY, CDR2 SVGEGT. Genomic DNA provided the template from which TCR beta CDR3 was amplified by two-round multiplex PCR. It was primers specific to each TRBV and TRBJ gene that first-round PCR used. MiXCR, applied by TCRdb to the multiplex PCR reads, yields one record per CDR3 protein. The repertoire holds tens of thousands of distinct CDR3 sequences, with roughly 47% as singletons. These data are taken from a study of prognosis after radiotherapy for stage I lung cancer. At the level of the study: Every lung cancer patient of the non-small cell type was deemed medically inoperable.

Sample: PBMCs, taken before or after stereotactic body radiation therapy (not recorded which). The clonotype was recovered from a donor aged 50 or older with non-small cell lung cancer. The chain joins TRBV6-2 or TRBV6-3 to TRBJ2-3; D uncertain. CDR3 nucleotides: TGTGCCAGCAGTTACATTGATACGCAGTATTTT. Translation: CASSYIDTQYF.